Following are 7 T cell receptor beta chains from one sample sequenced in a study of cytomegalovirus exposure and HLA in healthy donors. Amplification used 60 Vbeta primers and 13 Jbeta primers. Generated by immunoSEQ multiplex PCR, the TCRdb table keeps only in-frame clones and is missing some. The sample includes 90,000 to 100,000 clones, about 79% of them seen just once. Material: PBMCs. The source is a man aged 45-60 years in good health and CMV-seronegative.

This clone has a handful of counts. The chain carries TRBV27 and TRBJ2-5; 10 bases fit TRBD1. The CDR3 has 14 residues. J lost 5 bases, V lost 5 bases, and 5 bases had no gene match. CDR1 is MNHEY, CDR2 SMNVEV, per germline (reference sequence). CDR3 loop: CASSKDRGWETQYF. CDR3 nucleotides: TGTGCCAGCAGTAAGGACAGGGGGTGGGAGACCCAGTACTTC.

The chain uses TRBV7-6 and TRBJ2-1; TRBD2 matches 8 bases. The length of the CDR3 is 15 residues. CDR1 and CDR2 (germline): SGHVS, FNYEAQ. Trimming took 7 bases from V and 6 from J; bases not matched to a gene: 11. The CDR3 DNA is TGTGCCAGCACCCCCGGGGGGGTTGGGGCCAATGAGCAGTTCTTC. This sequence encodes CASTPGGVGANEQFF.

About this clone: The identical CDR3 is also encoded by other nucleotide sequences in the sample. This sequence joins TRBV9 and TRBJ1-4; 9 nucleotides agree with TRBD1. Trimming at V came to 4 bases and at J to 6 bases, leaving 10 bases not matched to a gene. The CDR3 consists of 16 residues. Germline-derived CDR1 and CDR2 are SGDLS and YYNGEE. CDR3: CASSLEWGTGYEKLFF. The CDR3 region has the DNA TGTGCCAGCAGCCTCGAGTGGGGGACAGGGTATGAAAAACTGTTTTTT.

In this sample, this clone turned up a few times. The CDR3 protein is CASSQASAGGETQYF. The CDR3 DNA follows: TGTGCCAGCAGCCAAGCCAGCGCCGGCGGAGAGACCCAGTACTTC. The V call is TRBV14, the J call TRBJ2-5; D gene ambiguous. Between the trimmed V and J ends, which lost 1 base and 4 bases, there was a span of 13 bases. Looked up from germline, CDR1 is SGHDN and CDR2 is FVKESK. This CDR3 has 15 residues.

The V and J genes are TRBV5-4 and TRBJ2-5, with 7 bases fitting TRBD2. There are 13 residues in the CDR3. V lost 3 bases to trimming and J lost 2 bases; unmatched junction nucleotides: 1. CDR1 SGHNT and CDR2 YYREEE come from the germline V gene (reference sequence). The CDR3: CASSWGGQETQYF. The CDR3 DNA sequence: TGTGCCAGCAGCTGGGGGGGTCAAGAGACCCAGTACTTC.

Comments on this clone: A read error may account for a junction end that differs from germline. The chain recombines TRBV7-9 with TRBJ2-3; D is perhaps TRBD1 (7 bases). Germline loops: CDR1 SEHNR, CDR2 FQNEAQ (reference sequence). This CDR3 contains 16 residues. The CDR3 sequence: CSSSLAQGGFTDTQYF. In DNA, the CDR3 is TGTTCCAGCAGCTTAGCGCAGGGGGGTTTCACAGATACGCAGTATTTT.

The genes are TRBV2 and TRBJ1-2, with D unclear. V lost 6 bases and J lost 8, with 13 bases in between. The CDR3 has 12 residues. Germline V gene data show CDR1 as SNHLY and CDR2 as FYNNEI. The CDR3: CASSATDSGYTF. The CDR3 nucleotides are TGTGCCAGCAGCGCTACCGACTCCGGCTACACCTTC.